The sequence of this T cell receptor beta chain was determined in a study of PD-L1 blockade in urothelial cancer. Turning to the study itself: In the patient group, about 90% of the roughly 30 were males with bladder-origin urothelial cancer.

This clone has just a few counts. This CDR3 has 14 amino acids. The germline V gene has CDR1 ENHRY and CDR2 SYGVKD. V lost 4 bases and J 0 bases, leaving 9 bases between the germline ends. Into every PCR, synthetic TCR analog templates were spiked. TCRdb keeps only in-frame clones here, not all; method: immunoSEQ multiplex PCR. The sample has 35,000 to 40,000 clones, around nine tenths seen once. The sample's time point: peripheral blood 6 weeks after treatment start. Sequences were derived from PBMCs, sampled around atezolizumab (anti-PD-L1) treatment. This TCR came from a man aged 60 to 75 with urothelial cancer. The chain has TRBV10-3 and TRBJ1-2; D might be TRBD1 (6 bases). CDR3 residues: CAISGQDPNYGYTF. The CDR3 coding sequence is TGTGCCATCAGTGGACAGGACCCTAACTATGGCTACACCTTC.